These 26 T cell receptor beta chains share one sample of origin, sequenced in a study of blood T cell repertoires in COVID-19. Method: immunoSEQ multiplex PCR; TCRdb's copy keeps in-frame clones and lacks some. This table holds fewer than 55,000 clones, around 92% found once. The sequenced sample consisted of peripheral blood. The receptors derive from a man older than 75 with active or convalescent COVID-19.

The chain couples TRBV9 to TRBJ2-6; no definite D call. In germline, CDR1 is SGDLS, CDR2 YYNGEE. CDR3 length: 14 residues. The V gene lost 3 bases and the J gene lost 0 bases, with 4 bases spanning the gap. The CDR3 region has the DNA TGTGCCAGCAGCGAGCGCTCTGGGGCCAACGTCCTGACTTTC. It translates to CASSERSGANVLTF.

The CDR3: CASRKPGVKGNEQFF. The CDR3 DNA reads as TGTGCCAGCAGGAAGCCGGGGGTTAAGGGCAATGAGCAGTTCTTC. V is TRBV6-1 and J is TRBJ2-1; D is possibly TRBD2 (6 bases). The CDR3 extends over 15 amino acids. Trimming left V 6 bases short and J 6 bases short, with 18 bases between. Germline assignment: CDR1 MNHNS and CDR2 SASEGT.

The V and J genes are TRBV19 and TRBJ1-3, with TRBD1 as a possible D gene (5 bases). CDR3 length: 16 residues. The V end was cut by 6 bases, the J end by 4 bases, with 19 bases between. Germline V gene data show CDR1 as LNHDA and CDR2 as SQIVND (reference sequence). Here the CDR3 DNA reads TGTGCCAGTAGCCCTAGGGGCAAGTCTGGGGGAAACACCATATATTTT. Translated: CASSPRGKSGGNTIYF.

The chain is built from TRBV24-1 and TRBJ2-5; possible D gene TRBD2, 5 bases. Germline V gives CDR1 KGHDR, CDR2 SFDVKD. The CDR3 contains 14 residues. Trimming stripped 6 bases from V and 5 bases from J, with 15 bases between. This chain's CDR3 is CATSSGGRVETQYF. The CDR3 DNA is TGTGCCACCAGTTCAGGTGGGAGAGTGGAGACCCAGTACTTC.

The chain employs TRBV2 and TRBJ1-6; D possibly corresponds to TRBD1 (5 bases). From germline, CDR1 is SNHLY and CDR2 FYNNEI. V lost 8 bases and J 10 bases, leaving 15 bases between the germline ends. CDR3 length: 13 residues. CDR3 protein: CASGPPGYSPLHF. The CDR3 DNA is TGTGCCAGCGGGCCCCCAGGGTACTCACCCCTCCACTTT.

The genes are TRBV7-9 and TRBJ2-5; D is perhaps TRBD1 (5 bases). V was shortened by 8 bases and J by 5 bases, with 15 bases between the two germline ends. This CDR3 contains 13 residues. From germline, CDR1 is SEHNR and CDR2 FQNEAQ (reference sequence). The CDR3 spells CASSSESGETQYF. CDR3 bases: TGTGCCAGCTCCTCGGAGTCAGGGGAGACCCAGTACTTC.

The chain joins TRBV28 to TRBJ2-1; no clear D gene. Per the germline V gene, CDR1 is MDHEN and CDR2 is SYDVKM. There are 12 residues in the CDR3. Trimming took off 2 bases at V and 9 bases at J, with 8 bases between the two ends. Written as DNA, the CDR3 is TGTGCCAGCAGTTTACGAAGGAGTGAGCAGTTCTTC. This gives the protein CASSLRRSEQFF. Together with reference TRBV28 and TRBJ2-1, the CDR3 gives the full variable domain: DVKVTQSSRYLVKRTGEKVFLECVQDMDHENMFWYRQDPGLGLRLIYFSYDVKMKEKGDIPEGYSVSREKKERFSLILESASTNQTSMYLCASSLRRSEQFFGPGTRLTVL.

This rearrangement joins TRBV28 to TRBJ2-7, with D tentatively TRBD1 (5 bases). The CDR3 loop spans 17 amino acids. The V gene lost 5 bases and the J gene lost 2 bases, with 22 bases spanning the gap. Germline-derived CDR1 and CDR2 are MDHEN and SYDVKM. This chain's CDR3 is CASSPSLDRPGPYEQYF. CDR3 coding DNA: TGTGCCAGCAGTCCGTCCCTTGATCGCCCAGGGCCCTACGAGCAGTACTTC.

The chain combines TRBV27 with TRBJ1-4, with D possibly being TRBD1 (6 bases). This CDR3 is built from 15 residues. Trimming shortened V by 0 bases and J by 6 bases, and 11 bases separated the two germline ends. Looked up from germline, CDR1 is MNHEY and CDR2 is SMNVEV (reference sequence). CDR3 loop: CASSLSYREYEKLFF. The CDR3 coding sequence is TGTGCCAGCAGTTTATCGTACAGGGAGTATGAAAAACTGTTTTTT.

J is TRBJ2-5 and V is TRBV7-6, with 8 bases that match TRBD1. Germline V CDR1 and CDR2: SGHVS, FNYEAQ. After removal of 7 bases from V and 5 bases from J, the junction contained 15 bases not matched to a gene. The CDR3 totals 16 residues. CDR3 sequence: CASTPRGNRGDETQYF. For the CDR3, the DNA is TGTGCCAGCACCCCCAGGGGCAACAGGGGGGACGAGACCCAGTACTTC.

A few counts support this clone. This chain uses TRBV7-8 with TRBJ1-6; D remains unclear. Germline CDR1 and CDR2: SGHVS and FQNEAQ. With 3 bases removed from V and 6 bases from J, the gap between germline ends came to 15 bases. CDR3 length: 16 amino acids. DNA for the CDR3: TGTGCCAGCAGCTTGTACCTAGATGCGGTTAATTCACCCCTCCACTTT. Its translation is CASSLYLDAVNSPLHF.

DNA of the CDR3: TGCGCCAGCAGCCAAGAACCCAGGGTTGGGGATTACACCTTC. This sequence encodes CASSQEPRVGDYTF. This sequence joins TRBV4-3 and TRBJ1-2, with D tentatively TRBD1 (5 bases). V shed 0 bases and J shed 11 bases, with 16 bases lying between them. This CDR3 contains 14 residues. In germline, CDR1 is LGHNA, CDR2 YSLEER.

CDR3 bases: TGTGCCAGCAGAATTACAGGGGGCGAGACCGGGGCCAACGTCCTGACTTTC. Translation: CASRITGGETGANVLTF. The chain joins TRBV5-6 to TRBJ2-6; 9 bases align to TRBD1. V was clipped by 5 bases and J by 4 bases; unmatched bases: 10. CDR3 length equals 17 residues. CDR1 is SGHDT and CDR2 is YYEEEE in the germline V gene.

For the CDR3, the DNA is TGTGCCTGGAGAGTAGACAGGGGTCCTTCACCCCTCCACTTT. This translates into CAWRVDRGPSPLHF. J is TRBJ1-6 and V is TRBV30, with TRBD1 identical over 8 bases. Losses at the gene ends were 3 bases for V and 9 bases for J; bases not matched to a gene: 7. Germline CDR1 reads GTSNPN; CDR2 reads SVGIG (reference sequence). CDR3 length: 14 amino acids. Full variable domain (outside the CDR3, taken from reference TRBV30 and TRBJ1-6): SQTIHQWPATLVQPVGSPLSLECTVEGTSNPNLYWYRQAAGRGLQLLFYSVGIGQISSEVPQNLSASRPQDRQFILSSKKLLLSDSGFYLCAWRVDRGPSPLHFGNGTRLTVT.

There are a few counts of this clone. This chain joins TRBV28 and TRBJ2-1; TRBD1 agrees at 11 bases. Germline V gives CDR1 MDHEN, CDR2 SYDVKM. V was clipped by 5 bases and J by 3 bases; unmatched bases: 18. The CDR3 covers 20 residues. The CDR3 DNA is TGTGCCAGCAGTGATCTACCGGGACAGGGGGTCCTTAGTCGCTACAATGAGCAGTTCTTC. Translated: CASSDLPGQGVLSRYNEQFF.

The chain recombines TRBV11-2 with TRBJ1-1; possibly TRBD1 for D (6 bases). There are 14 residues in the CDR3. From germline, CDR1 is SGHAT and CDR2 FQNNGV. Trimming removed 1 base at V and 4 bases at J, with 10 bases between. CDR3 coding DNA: TGTGCCAGCAGCTTAGGAGACAGGATCACTGAAGCTTTCTTT. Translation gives CASSLGDRITEAFF.

The CDR3: CASRHSNQPQHF. In DNA form, the CDR3 reads TGTGCCAGTAGACATAGCAATCAGCCCCAGCATTTT. The rearrangement links TRBV19 to TRBJ1-5, with unresolved D. Per germline, CDR1 LNHDA and CDR2 SQIVND (reference sequence). The CDR3 is made up of 12 amino acids. Trimming took 6 bases from V and 0 from J, leaving 3 bases between them.

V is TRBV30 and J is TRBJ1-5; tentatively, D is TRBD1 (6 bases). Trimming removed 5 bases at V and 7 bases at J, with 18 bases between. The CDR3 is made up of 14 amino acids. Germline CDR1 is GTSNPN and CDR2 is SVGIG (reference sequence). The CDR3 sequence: CAWGGEGGSQPQHF. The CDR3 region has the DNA TGTGCCTGGGGAGGAGAAGGGGGTTCCCAGCCCCAGCATTTT.

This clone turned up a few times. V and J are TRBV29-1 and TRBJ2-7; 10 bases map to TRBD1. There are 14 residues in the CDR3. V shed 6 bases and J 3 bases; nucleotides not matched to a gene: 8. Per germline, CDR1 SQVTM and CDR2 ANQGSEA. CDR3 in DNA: TGCAGCGTAAGGCTAGGACAGGGGGACTACGAGCAGTACTTC. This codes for CSVRLGQGDYEQYF.

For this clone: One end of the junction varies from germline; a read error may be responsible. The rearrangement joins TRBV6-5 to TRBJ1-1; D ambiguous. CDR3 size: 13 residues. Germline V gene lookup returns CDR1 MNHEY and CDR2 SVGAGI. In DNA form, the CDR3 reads TGTGCCAGCAGTTACTCGAGGGATACCCCTCTTGTTTTT. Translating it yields CASSYSRDTPLVF.

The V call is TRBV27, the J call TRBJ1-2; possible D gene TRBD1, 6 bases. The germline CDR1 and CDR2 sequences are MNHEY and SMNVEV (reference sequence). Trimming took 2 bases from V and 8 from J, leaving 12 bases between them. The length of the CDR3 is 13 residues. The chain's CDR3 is CASSLLGGRGYTF. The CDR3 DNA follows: TGTGCCAGCAGTTTACTCGGGGGGCGAGGCTACACCTTC.

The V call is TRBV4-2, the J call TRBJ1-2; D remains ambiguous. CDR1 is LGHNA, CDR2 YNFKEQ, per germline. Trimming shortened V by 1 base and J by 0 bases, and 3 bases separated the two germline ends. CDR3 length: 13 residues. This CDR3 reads CASSQVSNYGYTF. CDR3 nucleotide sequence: TGTGCCAGCAGCCAAGTCTCTAACTATGGCTACACCTTC.

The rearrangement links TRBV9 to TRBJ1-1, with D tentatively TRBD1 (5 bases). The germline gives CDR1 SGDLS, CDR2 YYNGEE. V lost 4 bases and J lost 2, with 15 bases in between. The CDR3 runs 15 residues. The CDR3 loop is CASSPRGGFNTEAFF. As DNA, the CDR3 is TGTGCCAGCAGCCCCCGGGGGGGGTTTAACACTGAAGCTTTCTTT. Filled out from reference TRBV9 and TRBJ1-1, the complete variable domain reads DSGVTQTPKHLITATGQRVTLRCSPRSGDLSVYWYQQSLDQGLQFLIQYYNGEERAKGNILERFSAQQFPDLHSELNLSSLELGDSALYFCASSPRGGFNTEAFFGQGTRLTVV.

DNA for the CDR3: TGTGCCAGCAGTCCTCGGGGGGGCCTATCCTACAATGAGCAGTTCTTC. Amino acids: CASSPRGGLSYNEQFF. V and J are TRBV7-6 and TRBJ2-1, with 8 bases aligning to TRBD2. V lost 6 bases to trimming and J lost 1 base; unmatched junction nucleotides: 8. Germline CDR1 and CDR2: SGHVS and FNYEAQ. This CDR3 is built from 16 residues.

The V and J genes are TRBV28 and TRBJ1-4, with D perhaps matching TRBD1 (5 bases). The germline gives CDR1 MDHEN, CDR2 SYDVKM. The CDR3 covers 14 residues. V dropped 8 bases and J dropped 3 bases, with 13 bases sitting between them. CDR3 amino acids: CASRQQASNEKLFF. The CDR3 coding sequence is TGTGCCAGCCGTCAACAGGCATCTAATGAAAAACTGTTTTTT.

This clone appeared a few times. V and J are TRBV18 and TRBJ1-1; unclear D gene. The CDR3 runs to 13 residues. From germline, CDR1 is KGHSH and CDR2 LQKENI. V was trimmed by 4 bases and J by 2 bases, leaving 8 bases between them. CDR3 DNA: TGTGCCAGCTCACAGAGAGGTAACACTGAAGCTTTCTTT. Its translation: CASSQRGNTEAFF.